This record concerns one T cell receptor beta chain sequence. The antigen remains unidentified. This entry belongs to a study of long-term antiretroviral therapy in people with HIV. Points from the study as a whole: Pre-ART clonal expansions dominated every time point's repertoire.

Survey-level immunoSEQ v3.0 assays were run. The assay was immunoSEQ multiplex PCR, and TCRdb's table has in-frame clones only and misses some. There are about 39,000 clones in the sample; approximately 85% occur only once, and about 6% lies in the top ten. Before DNA extraction, roughly 0.9-11 million cryopreserved PBMC were held in the samples. Germline lookup yields CDR1 SQVTM and CDR2 ANQGSEA. Trimming cost V 7 bases and J 4 bases; bases outside gene matches: 14. The CDR3 consists of 15 residues. This TCR was sampled from a woman in her forties or fifties with HIV. The input for sequencing was unsorted PBMCs, taken 3.1 years after starting antiretroviral therapy. The V and J genes are TRBV29-1 and TRBJ2-3; 7 bases line up with TRBD1. CDR3 amino acids: CSAIDTGTGADTQYF. CDR3 bases: TGCAGCGCCATAGATACCGGTACAGGGGCAGATACGCAGTATTTT.